Included here is one TCR beta chain sequence, with context. Its antigen is as yet unknown. The sample comes from a study of cytomegalovirus exposure and HLA in healthy donors. The wider study: Counted in an early data release were approximately 80 million unique TCRs from HLA-typed donors. Study-wide findings and caveats: It was taken for granted in presence/absence analyses that sequencing depth across donors was roughly uniform.

Use of 60 Vbeta and 13 Jbeta primers characterized the PCR. Assay: immunoSEQ multiplex PCR; the TCRdb copy retains only in-frame clones and omits some. Its clone listing holds 31,000 or so clones. Germline CDR1 is SGHVS and CDR2 is FQNEAQ. The CDR3 consists of 15 residues. J gave up 3 bases and V 5 bases, and 2 bases lay outside the gene matches. Sequencing was performed on PBMCs. This TCR was recovered from a female donor in good health and CMV-seronegative. This chain uses TRBV7-8 with TRBJ2-2, with TRBD2 identical over 11 bases. CDR3 loop: CASSASGGYTGELFF. The CDR3 nucleotides read TGTGCCAGCAGCGCTAGCGGGGGGTACACCGGGGAGCTGTTTTTT.